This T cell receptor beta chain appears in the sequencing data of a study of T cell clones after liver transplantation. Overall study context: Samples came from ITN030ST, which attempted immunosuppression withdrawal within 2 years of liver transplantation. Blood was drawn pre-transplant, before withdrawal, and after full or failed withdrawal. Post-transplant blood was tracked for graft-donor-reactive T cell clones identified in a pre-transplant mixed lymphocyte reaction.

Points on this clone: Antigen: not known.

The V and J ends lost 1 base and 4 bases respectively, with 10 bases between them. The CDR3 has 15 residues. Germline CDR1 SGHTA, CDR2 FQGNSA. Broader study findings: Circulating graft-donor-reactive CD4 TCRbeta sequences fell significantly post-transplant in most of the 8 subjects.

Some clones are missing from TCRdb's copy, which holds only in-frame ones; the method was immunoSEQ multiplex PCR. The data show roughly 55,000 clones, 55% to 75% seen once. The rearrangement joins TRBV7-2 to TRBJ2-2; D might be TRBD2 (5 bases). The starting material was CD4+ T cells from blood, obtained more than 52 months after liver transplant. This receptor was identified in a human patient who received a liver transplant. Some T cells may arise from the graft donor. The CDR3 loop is CASSLEARGTGELFF. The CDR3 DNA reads TGTGCCAGCAGCTTAGAGGCACGGGGCACCGGGGAGCTGTTTTTT.